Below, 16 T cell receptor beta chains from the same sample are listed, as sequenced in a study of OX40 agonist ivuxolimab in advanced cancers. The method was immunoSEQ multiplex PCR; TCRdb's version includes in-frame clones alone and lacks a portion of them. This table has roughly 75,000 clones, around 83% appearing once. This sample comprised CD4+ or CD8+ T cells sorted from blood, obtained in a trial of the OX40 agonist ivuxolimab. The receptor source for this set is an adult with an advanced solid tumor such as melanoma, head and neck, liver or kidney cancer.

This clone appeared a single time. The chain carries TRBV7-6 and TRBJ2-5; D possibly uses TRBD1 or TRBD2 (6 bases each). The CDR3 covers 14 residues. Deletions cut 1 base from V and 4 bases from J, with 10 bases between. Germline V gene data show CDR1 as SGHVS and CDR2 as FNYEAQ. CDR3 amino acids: CASSLVGGGETQYF. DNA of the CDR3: TGTGCCAGCAGCTTAGTCGGGGGCGGAGAGACCCAGTACTTC. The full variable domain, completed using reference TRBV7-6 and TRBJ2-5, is GAGVSQSPRYKVTKRGQDVALRCDPISGHVSLYWYRQALGQGPEFLTYFNYEAQQDKSGLPNDRFSAERPEGSISTLTIQRTEQRDSAMYRCASSLVGGGETQYFGPGTRLLVL.

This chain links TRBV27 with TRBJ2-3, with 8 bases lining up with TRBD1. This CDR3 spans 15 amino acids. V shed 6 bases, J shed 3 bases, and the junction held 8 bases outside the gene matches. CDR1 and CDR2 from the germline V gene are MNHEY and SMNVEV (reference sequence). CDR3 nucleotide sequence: TGTGCCAGCAGGGCCCTAGACAGGGGAACAGATACGCAGTATTTT. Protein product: CASRALDRGTDTQYF.

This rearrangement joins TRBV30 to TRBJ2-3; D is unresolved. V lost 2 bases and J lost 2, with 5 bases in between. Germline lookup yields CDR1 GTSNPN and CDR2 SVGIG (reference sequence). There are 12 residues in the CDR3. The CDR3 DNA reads TGTGCCTGGAGTTTGGCCACAGATACGCAGTATTTT. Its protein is CAWSLATDTQYF.

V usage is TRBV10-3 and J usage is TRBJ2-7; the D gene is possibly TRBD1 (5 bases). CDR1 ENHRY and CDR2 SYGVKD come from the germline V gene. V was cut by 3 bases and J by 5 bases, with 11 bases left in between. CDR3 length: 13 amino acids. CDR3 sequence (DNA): TGTGCCATCAGTGAACAGGCCAGGGACGAGCAGTACTTC. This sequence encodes CAISEQARDEQYF.

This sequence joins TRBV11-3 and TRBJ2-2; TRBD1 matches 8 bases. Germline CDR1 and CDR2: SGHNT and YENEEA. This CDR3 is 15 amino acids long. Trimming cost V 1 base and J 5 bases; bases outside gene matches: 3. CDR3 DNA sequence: TGTGCCAGCAGCTTAGGGACAGGGTGGACCGGGGAGCTGTTTTTT. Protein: CASSLGTGWTGELFF.

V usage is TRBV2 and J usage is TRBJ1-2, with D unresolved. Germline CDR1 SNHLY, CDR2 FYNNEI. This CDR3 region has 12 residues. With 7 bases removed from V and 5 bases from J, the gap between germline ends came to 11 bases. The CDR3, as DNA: TGTGCCAGCACCTCGAACCTGTATGGCTACACCTTC. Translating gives CASTSNLYGYTF.

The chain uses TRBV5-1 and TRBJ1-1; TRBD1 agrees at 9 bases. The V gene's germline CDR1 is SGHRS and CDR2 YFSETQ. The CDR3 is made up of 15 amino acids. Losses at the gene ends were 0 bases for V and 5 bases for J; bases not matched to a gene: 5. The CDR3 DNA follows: TGCGCCAGCAGCTTGGGCGGGACAGGGTCGACTGAAGCTTTCTTT. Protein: CASSLGGTGSTEAFF.

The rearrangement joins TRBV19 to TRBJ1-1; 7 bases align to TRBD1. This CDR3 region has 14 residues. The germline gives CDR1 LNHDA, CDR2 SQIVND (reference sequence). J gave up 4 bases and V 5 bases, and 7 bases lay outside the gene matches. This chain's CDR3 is CASSRKGAATEAFF. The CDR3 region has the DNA TGTGCCAGTAGTCGTAAGGGGGCGGCCACTGAAGCTTTCTTT. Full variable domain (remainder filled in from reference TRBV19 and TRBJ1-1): DGGITQSPKYLFRKEGQNVTLSCEQNLNHDAMYWYRQDPGQGLRLIYYSQIVNDFQKGDIAEGYSVSREKKESFPLTVTSAQKNPTAFYLCASSRKGAATEAFFGQGTRLTVV.

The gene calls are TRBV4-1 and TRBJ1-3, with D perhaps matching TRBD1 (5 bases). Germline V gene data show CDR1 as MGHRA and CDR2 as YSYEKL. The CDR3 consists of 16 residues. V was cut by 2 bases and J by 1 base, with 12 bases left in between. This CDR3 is CASSQPRRGSGNTIYF. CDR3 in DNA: TGCGCCAGCAGCCAACCTAGACGGGGGTCTGGAAACACCATATATTTT.

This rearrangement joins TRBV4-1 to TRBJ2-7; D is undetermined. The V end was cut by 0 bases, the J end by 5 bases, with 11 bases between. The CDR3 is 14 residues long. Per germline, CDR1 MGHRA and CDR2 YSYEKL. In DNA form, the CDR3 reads TGCGCCAGCAGCCAAGAGTTCAACAGAAACGAGCAGTACTTC. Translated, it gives CASSQEFNRNEQYF.

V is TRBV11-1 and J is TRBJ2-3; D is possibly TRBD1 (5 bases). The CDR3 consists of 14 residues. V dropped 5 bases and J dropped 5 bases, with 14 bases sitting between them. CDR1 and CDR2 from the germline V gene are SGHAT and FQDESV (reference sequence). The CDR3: CASSARVRGDTQYF. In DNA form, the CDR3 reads TGTGCCAGCAGCGCCAGGGTACGCGGAGATACGCAGTATTTT.

The CDR3: CASSLDSSGSNEQFF. The DNA for the CDR3 is TGTGCCAGCAGCTTGGATTCTAGCGGGAGTAATGAGCAGTTCTTC. This chain links TRBV5-4 with TRBJ2-1; 10 bases match TRBD2. The CDR3 length is 15 residues. Germline V gives CDR1 SGHNT, CDR2 YYREEE (reference sequence). The junction had 4 bases not matched to a gene; V was cut back by 0 bases and J by 7 bases.

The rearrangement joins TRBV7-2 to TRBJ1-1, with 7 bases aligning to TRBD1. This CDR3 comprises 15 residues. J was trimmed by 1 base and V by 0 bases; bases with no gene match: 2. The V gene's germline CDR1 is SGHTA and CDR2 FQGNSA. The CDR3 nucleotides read TGTGCCAGCAGCTTAGCCGGGACAGAGAACACTGAAGCTTTCTTT. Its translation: CASSLAGTENTEAFF.

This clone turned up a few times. The CDR3 sequence is CASSLGAGSYEQYF. For the CDR3, the DNA is TGTGCCAGCAGCTTAGGGGCAGGCTCCTACGAGCAGTACTTC. V is TRBV7-3 and J is TRBJ2-7; possible D gene TRBD1, 5 bases. With 2 bases removed from V and 0 bases from J, the gap between germline ends came to 8 bases. The CDR3 is 14 amino acids. Germline V gives CDR1 SGHTA, CDR2 FQGTGA.

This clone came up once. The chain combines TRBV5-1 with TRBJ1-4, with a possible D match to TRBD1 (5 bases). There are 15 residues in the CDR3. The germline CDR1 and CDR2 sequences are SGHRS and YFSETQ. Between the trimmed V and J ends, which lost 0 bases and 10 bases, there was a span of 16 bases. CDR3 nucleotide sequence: TGCGCCAGCAGCTTGGAACCGGGGACCGCGGGAAAACTGTTTTTT. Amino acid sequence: CASSLEPGTAGKLFF.

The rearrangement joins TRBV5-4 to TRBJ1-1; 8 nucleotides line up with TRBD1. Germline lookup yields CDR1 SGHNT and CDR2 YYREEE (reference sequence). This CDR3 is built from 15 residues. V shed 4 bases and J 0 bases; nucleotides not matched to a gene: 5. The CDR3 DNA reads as TGTGCCAGCAGCGCGGACAGGGACATGAACACTGAAGCTTTCTTT. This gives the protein CASSADRDMNTEAFF.